This T cell receptor (beta chain) comes out of a study of blood T cell repertoires in COVID-19. Whole-study context: T cells, B-cell-depleted T cells, or PBMCs provided the cDNA or gDNA that served as material.

CDR3 size: 13 residues. TCRdb's table, derived via immunoSEQ multiplex PCR, lists solely in-frame clones and lacks some. Of 240,000 or so clones in the sample, just under 90% were seen once. V usage is TRBV21-1 and J usage is TRBJ1-3; the table calls TRBD1, which could not be checked here. TRBV21-1 is shown as a pseudogene. Sequenced material: PBMCs or T cells enriched from blood (not recorded which). The receptor comes from a man between 50 and 59 years old who had been exposed to COVID-19. CDR3 nucleotides: TGTGCCAGCACAGGGGAGACTGGAAACACCATATATTTT. Its translation: CASTGETGNTIYF.